This T cell receptor beta chain was captured by sequencing in a study of blood T cell repertoires in COVID-19. This table comes from immunoSEQ multiplex PCR, and its TCRdb copy is limited to in-frame clones, with some not included. The sample consists of about 260,000 clones, 88% of them appearing once. V gave up 5 bases and J gave up 9 bases; unmatched junction bases: 4. CDR1 is GTSNPN and CDR2 is SVGIG in the germline V gene (reference sequence). This CDR3 contains 12 residues. The specimen sequenced was PBMCs or T cells enriched from blood (not recorded which). V usage is TRBV30 and J usage is TRBJ1-6, with TRBD1 matching 7 bases. The clonotype comes from a woman in her forties or fifties who had recovered from COVID-19. The DNA for the CDR3 is TGTGCCTGGGACAGGGACCTTTCACCCCTCCACTTT. Translated, it gives CAWDRDLSPLHF.